Listed below are T cell receptor beta chains from one sample, sequenced in a study of cytomegalovirus exposure and HLA in healthy donors. Sequenced by immunoSEQ multiplex PCR; TCRdb stores in-frame clones only, minus some. Of 90,000 or so clones listed, about 85% are singletons. Sequenced material: PBMCs. The receptor set was obtained from a man aged 18-30 years in good health and CMV-seropositive. Both conserved end residues are part of each CDR3. D genes are given only for firm matches. The size entry is marked missing in some rows and otherwise reads once, few, many or a size class.

-,TRBJ2-7,-,TRBV18,TGTGCCAGCTCACCACCGGCCAAATACGAGCAGTACTTC,CASSPPAKYEQYF
-,TRBJ2-7,-,TRBV5-1,TGCGCCAGCAGCCGACCGGGGGACGAGCAGTACTTC,CASSRPGDEQYF
-,TRBJ2-1,-,TRBV6-1,TGTGCCAGCAGTTCCACAAATGAGCAGTTCTTC,CASSSTNEQFF
TRBD1,TRBJ1-5,-,TRBV6-1,TGTGCCAGCGACCAGGGGGACCAAAATCAGCCCCAGCATTTT,CASDQGDQNQPQHF
-,TRBJ2-1,-,TRBV9,TGTGCCAGCAGCGTAGCGGGAGAATACTACAATGAGCAGTTCTTC,CASSVAGEYYNEQFF
-,TRBJ1-3,once,TRBV19,TGTGCCAGTAGTATGTTGGGGAGTACTGGAAACACCATATATTTT,CASSMLGSTGNTIYF
-,TRBJ1-2,-,TRBV5-1,TGCGCCAGCAGCTCGCAGGGCCACTATGGCTACACCTTC,CASSSQGHYGYTF
TRBD2,TRBJ2-3,-,TRBV27,TGTGCCAGCAGGAGCGGGAGTTCGACAGATACGCAGTATTTT,CASRSGSSTDTQYF
TRBD1,TRBJ1-2,-,TRBV9,TGTGCCAGCAGCGTAGGCCAGGGGGCCGATGGCTACACCTTC,CASSVGQGADGYTF
TRBD2,TRBJ2-1,-,TRBV4-1,TGCGCCAGCCGCCAGAATAGCGGGATTAATGAGCAGTTCTTC,CASRQNSGINEQFF
-,TRBJ2-5,-,TRBV19,TGTGCCAGTACCCCCGGACAGGGAGGGCAGACCCAGTACTTC,CASTPGQGGQTQYF
TRBD1,TRBJ1-5,once,TRBV7-8,TGTGCCAGCAGCTTGTTCGGGACAGAATCGAATCAGCCCCAGCATTTT,CASSLFGTESNQPQHF
-,TRBJ1-3,few,TRBV5-1,TGCGCCAGCAGCCCCGCGGCTGGGTTCTCCTCTGGAAACACCATATATTTT,CASSPAAGFSSGNTIYF
TRBD2,TRBJ2-1,-,TRBV4-2,TGTGCCAGCAGCCAAGATTGGGTAGCGGGCAGCTCCTACAATGAGCAGTTCTTC,CASSQDWVAGSSYNEQFF
TRBD1,TRBJ1-2,-,TRBV10-3,TGTGCCATCAGTGAGAAGACAGGGACCTATGGCTACACCTTC,CAISEKTGTYGYTF
-,TRBJ2-4,-,TRBV6-5,TGTGCCTCCCAAACAGGGACGGAAAACATTCAGTACTTC,CASQTGTENIQYF
-,TRBJ1-5,-,TRBV6-5,TGTGCCAGCAGTTACCCGGGACATTATAGCAATCAGCCCCAGCATTTT,CASSYPGHYSNQPQHF
TRBD2,TRBJ2-1,-,TRBV5-6,TGTGCCAGCAGCTTGGGGCTAGCGGGAGGGTTCGACTACAATGAGCAGTTCTTC,CASSLGLAGGFDYNEQFF
TRBD2,TRBJ2-7,-,TRBV10-3,TGTGCCATCAGTGATATTGCGGGAGAAAGTGACGAGCAGTACTTC,CAISDIAGESDEQYF
-,TRBJ2-2,-,TRBV11-2,TGTGCCAGCAGCTTTGGCGGGGCCGGGGAGCTGTTTTTT,CASSFGGAGELFF
-,TRBJ1-1,-,TRBV2,TGTGCCAGCAGGCGCGGTGAAGCTTTCTTT,CASRRGEAFF
-,TRBJ1-1,-,TRBV6-1,TGTGCCAGCAGTTTTACAGGGAACACTGAAGCTTTCTTT,CASSFTGNTEAFF
-,TRBJ2-2,once,TRBV30,TGTGCCTGGAGGAGGCAGGGGCTATTCACCGGGGAGCTGTTTTTT,CAWRRQGLFTGELFF
-,TRBJ2-3,-,TRBV7-2,TGTGCCAGCAGCTTTTACTTAGGGGGTCTCACAGATACGCAGTATTTT,CASSFYLGGLTDTQYF
-,TRBJ1-2,-,TRBV9,TGTGCCAGCCGAGGAGGGGTCGGAGGCTTTGACTATGGCTACACCTTC,CASRGGVGGFDYGYTF
TRBD2,TRBJ2-3,-,TRBV7-2,TGTGCCAGCAGCTCCGGGACTAGCGGGAGCACAGATACGCAGTATTTT,CASSSGTSGSTDTQYF
TRBD1,TRBJ2-2,-,TRBV5-1,TGCGCCAGCAGCTTAGGACAGGGGGCCGACGGGGAGCTGTTTTTT,CASSLGQGADGELFF
TRBD1,TRBJ1-1,-,TRBV28,TGTGCCAGCAGTTTGACAGGGGGAATGAACACTGAAGCTTTCTTT,CASSLTGGMNTEAFF
-,TRBJ2-2,-,TRBV5-1,TGCGCCAGCAGCTTGCTCGCGGGCACGAACACCGGGGAGCTGTTTTTT,CASSLLAGTNTGELFF